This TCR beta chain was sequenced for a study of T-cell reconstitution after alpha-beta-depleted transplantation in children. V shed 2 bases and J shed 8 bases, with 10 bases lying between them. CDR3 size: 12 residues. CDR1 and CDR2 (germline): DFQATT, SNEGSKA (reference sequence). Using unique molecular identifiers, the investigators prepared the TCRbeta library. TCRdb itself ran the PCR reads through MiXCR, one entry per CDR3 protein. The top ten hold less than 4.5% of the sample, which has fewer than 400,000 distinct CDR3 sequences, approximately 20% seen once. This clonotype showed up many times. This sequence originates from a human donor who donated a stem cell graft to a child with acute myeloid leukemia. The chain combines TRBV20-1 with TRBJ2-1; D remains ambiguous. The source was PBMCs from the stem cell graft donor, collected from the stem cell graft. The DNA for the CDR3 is TGCAGTGCTAGATCGGCTACCGATGAGCAGTTCTTC. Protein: CSARSATDEQFF.